This T cell receptor (beta chain) came from a study of shared clonotypes between healthy human individuals. Study-level information: Donors, aged 18 to 49, were two women and three men. Study findings and constraints: Limited genetic and exposure-history diversity came from having few donors.

The CDR3 covers 15 residues. Germline V CDR1 and CDR2: SNHLY, FYNNEI. Trimming removed 7 bases from V and 1 base from J, with 13 bases in between. About this clone itself: Its cognate antigen is unknown.

As originally analysed: Filtering differed since immunoSEQ provided only junctions, with no quality scores. TCRdb's copy holds only in-frame clones and misses some; the assay was immunoSEQ multiplex PCR. Clonal size and the V and J genes are those of that table, whereas D and trimming came from the DNA. The sample lists some 980,000 clones, roughly 72% occurring once. Donors comprised only Caucasian adults living in Nashville, Tennessee. This clonotype was obtained from a man younger than 30 in good health. The sample was memory CD4+ T cells sorted from blood. Documented subset: CD45RA-negative fraction. This sequence joins TRBV2 and TRBJ2-2, with D tentatively TRBD1 (6 bases). The CDR3 sequence is CASKEQTGNTGELFF. CDR3 DNA: TGTGCCAGCAAAGAGCAGACAGGGAACACCGGGGAGCTGTTTTTT.